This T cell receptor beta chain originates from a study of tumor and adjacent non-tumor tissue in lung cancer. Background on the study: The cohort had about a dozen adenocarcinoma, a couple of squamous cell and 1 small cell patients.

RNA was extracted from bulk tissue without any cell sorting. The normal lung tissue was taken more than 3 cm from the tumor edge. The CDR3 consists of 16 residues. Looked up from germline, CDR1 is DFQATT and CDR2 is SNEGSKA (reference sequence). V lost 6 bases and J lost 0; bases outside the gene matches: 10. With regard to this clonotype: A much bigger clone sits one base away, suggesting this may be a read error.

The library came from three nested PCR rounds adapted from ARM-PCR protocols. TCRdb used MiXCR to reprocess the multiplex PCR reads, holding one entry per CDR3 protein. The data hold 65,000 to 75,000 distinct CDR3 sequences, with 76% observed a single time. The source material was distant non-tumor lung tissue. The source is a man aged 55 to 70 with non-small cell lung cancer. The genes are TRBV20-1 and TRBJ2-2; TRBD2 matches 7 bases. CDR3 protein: CSAPAGSSANTGELFF. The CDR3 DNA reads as TGCAGTGCCCCAGCGGGGAGTAGCGCGAACACCGGGGAGCTGTTTTTT.